These 20 T cell receptor beta chains came from one sample sequenced in a study of blood T cells in healthy people across ages. The use of a sample-barcoded 5' primer and a J-beta primer mix characterized a second PCR of about 7 to 12 cycles. Each CDR3 protein gets one entry after TCRdb re-called the 5' RACE reads with MiXCR. Of roughly 2 million distinct CDR3 sequences in the sample, just under 50% were seen once. The sequenced sample was blood. These receptors all stem from a woman between 40 and 55 years old in good health.

The gene calls are TRBV25-1 and TRBJ2-5; the match to TRBD2 covers 10 bases. The CDR3 is 15 amino acids. In germline, CDR1 is MGHDK, CDR2 SYGVNS. V lost 3 bases to trimming and J lost 5 bases; unmatched junction nucleotides: 6. CDR3 residues: CASSDLAGDWETQYF. The CDR3 DNA is TGTGCCAGCAGTGACCTAGCGGGGGATTGGGAGACCCAGTACTTC. Full variable domain (rest looked up from reference TRBV25-1 and TRBJ2-5): EADIYQTPRYLVIGTGKKITLECSQTMGHDKMYWYQQDPGMELHLIHYSYGVNSTEKGDLSSESTVSRIRTEHFPLTLESARPSHTSQYLCASSDLAGDWETQYFGPGTRLLVL.

The V call is TRBV18, the J call TRBJ2-5; D might be TRBD2 (5 bases). This CDR3 spans 12 amino acids. The ends were cut back, 3 bases at V and 11 bases at J, with 13 bases in the middle. Germline CDR1 reads KGHSH; CDR2 reads LQKENI. CDR3 nucleotides: TGTGCCAGCTCACCCGGACGGGAAGAGCAGTACTTC. Protein sequence: CASSPGREEQYF.

This clonotype was detected only a few times. This chain connects TRBV20-1 to TRBJ1-2; the D is unclear. V lost 4 bases, J lost 11 bases, and 11 bases lay in between. The CDR3 has 10 residues. In germline, CDR1 is DFQATT, CDR2 SNEGSKA (reference sequence). The CDR3 nucleotides are TGCAGTGCTATCGACTGTGGTTACACCTTC. It yields the protein CSAIDCGYTF.

V gene TRBV5-1 combines with J gene TRBJ2-5; the match to TRBD1 covers 10 bases. The J call may be incorrect, as the DNA end agrees better with TRBJ2-7. Per germline, CDR1 SGHRS and CDR2 YFSETQ. The CDR3 consists of 15 residues. CDR3 sequence: CASSATPTGGNEQYF. In DNA form, the CDR3 reads TGCGCCAGCAGCGCTACTCCGACAGGGGGCAACGAGCAGTACTTC.

The gene calls are TRBV6-2 or TRBV6-3 and TRBJ2-6; 10 bases agree with TRBD1. The CDR3 spans 18 residues. CDR1 and CDR2 (germline): MNHEY, SVGEGT. J lost 0 bases, V lost 4 bases, and 6 bases had no gene match. The CDR3 here is CASSSGRTGGSGANVLTF. For the CDR3, the DNA is TGTGCCAGCAGTTCTGGCCGGACAGGGGGCTCTGGGGCCAACGTCCTGACTTTC.

The table lists this clonotype with a few counts. V is TRBV9 and J is TRBJ2-1; D unclear. The ends were cut back, 0 bases at V and 8 bases at J, with 6 bases in the middle. The CDR3 runs to 12 residues. Germline CDR1 and CDR2: SGDLS and YYNGEE. CDR3 in DNA: TGTGCCAGCAGCGTAGCTAGAGATGAGCAGTTCTTC. It yields the protein CASSVARDEQFF.

The chain combines TRBV4-2 with TRBJ1-2; tentative D call: TRBD1 (6 bases). The germline gives CDR1 LGHNA, CDR2 YNFKEQ. The V end was cut by 3 bases, the J end by 4 bases, with 9 bases between. The CDR3 is made up of 13 amino acids. CDR3: CASSQLDSYGYTF. The CDR3 DNA sequence: TGTGCCAGCAGCCAGTTGGACAGCTATGGCTACACCTTC.

J is TRBJ2-1 and V is TRBV4-1; 9 bases match TRBD2. The CDR3 totals 17 residues. Germline V gene data show CDR1 as MGHRA and CDR2 as YSYEKL. J was trimmed by 6 bases and V by 4 bases; bases with no gene match: 13. CDR3 coding DNA: TGCGCCAGCAGCCTCCGAGGGGGCGGGGGGGCCGCCAATGAGCAGTTCTTC. It yields the protein CASSLRGGGGAANEQFF.

As concerns this clonotype: One end of the junction fails to match germline, which may point to a read error. This sequence joins TRBV5-1 and TRBJ2-1; 10 nucleotides line up with TRBD1. Germline V lookup: CDR1 SGHRS, CDR2 YFSETQ. The CDR3 is 14 amino acids. The CDR3 DNA reads as TGCGCCTGCAGCTTGACAGGGGGCCACAATGAGCAGTTCTTC. Protein product: CACSLTGGHNEQFF.

The gene calls are TRBV20-1 and TRBJ2-1; 8 positions match TRBD1. With V trimmed by 0 bases and J by 1 base, 8 bases remained unmatched. The CDR3 totals 17 residues. The germline V gene encodes CDR1 DFQATT and CDR2 SNEGSKA (reference sequence). CDR3: CSARDLGTGQSYNEQFF. CDR3 in DNA: TGCAGTGCTAGAGACTTAGGGACAGGCCAATCCTACAATGAGCAGTTCTTC.

The chain recombines TRBV3-1 with TRBJ2-3; TRBD2 matches at 7 bases. The CDR3 extends over 13 amino acids. The V gene end was trimmed by 7 bases and the J gene end by 6 bases; junction bases not matched to a gene: 7. Germline V gene data show CDR1 as LGHDT and CDR2 as YNNKEL (reference sequence). CDR3 region: CASKMGAGDTQYF. CDR3 DNA: TGTGCCAGCAAGATGGGAGCGGGGGATACGCAGTATTTT.

In its sample, this clonotype was seen a few times. The chain joins TRBV20-1 to TRBJ2-1; 10 nucleotides align to TRBD1. J lost 14 bases, V lost 6 bases, and 7 bases had no gene match. The germline gives CDR1 DFQATT, CDR2 SNEGSKA (reference sequence). The CDR3 consists of 11 residues. CDR3 nucleotide sequence: TGCAGTGCCAACACCGGGACAGGGGAGTTCTTC. Translating gives CSANTGTGEFF.

The chain uses TRBV6-2 or TRBV6-3 and TRBJ2-3, with TRBD2 identical over 9 bases. The CDR3 loop spans 14 amino acids. The junction had 3 bases not matched to a gene; V was cut back by 7 bases and J by 1 base. Germline V gene data show CDR1 as MNHEY and CDR2 as SVGEGT. The CDR3 sequence: CASTERGGTDTQYF. The DNA for the CDR3 is TGTGCCAGCACCGAGCGGGGGGGCACAGATACGCAGTATTTT.

This clonotype was seen more than once but under ten times. This chain uses TRBV6-1 with TRBJ2-6; 12 nucleotides line up with TRBD1. Germline trimming cut 6 bases from V and 0 bases from J; bases unmatched to any gene: 3. The germline CDR1 and CDR2 sequences are MNHNS and SASEGT. CDR3 length: 17 residues. CDR3 loop: CASRPGQGASGANVLTF. The CDR3 region has the DNA TGTGCCAGCAGGCCGGGACAGGGGGCCTCTGGGGCCAACGTCCTGACTTTC.

This clonotype came up many times. The J gene is TRBJ2-1, the V gene TRBV5-1; TRBD1 matches 10 bases. In germline, CDR1 is SGHRS, CDR2 YFSETQ. This CDR3 region has 15 residues. J was trimmed by 7 bases and V by 4 bases; bases with no gene match: 8. CDR3 in DNA: TGCGCCAGCAGCGGGAGGGACAGGGGAGATAATGAGCAGTTCTTC. Translated: CASSGRDRGDNEQFF.

The J gene is TRBJ2-1, the V gene TRBV19; the D gene is possibly TRBD1 (7 bases). CDR1 and CDR2 from the germline V gene are LNHDA and SQIVND (reference sequence). The CDR3 runs 16 residues. The V end was cut by 5 bases, the J end by 8 bases, with 22 bases between. The CDR3 protein is CASSLPGGRTGDEQFF. The CDR3 region has the DNA TGTGCCAGTAGTCTCCCCGGGGGTCGGACAGGCGATGAGCAGTTCTTC.

This clonotype was recorded once. The CDR3 loop reads CASSFGKTSGQETQYF. In DNA, the CDR3 is TGCGCCAGCAGCTTCGGAAAGACTAGCGGGCAAGAGACCCAGTACTTC. This sequence joins TRBV5-1 and TRBJ2-5, with 10 bases aligning to TRBD2. Germline V gene data show CDR1 as SGHRS and CDR2 as YFSETQ. V shed 2 bases, J shed 2 bases, and the junction held 6 bases outside the gene matches. The CDR3 is made up of 16 amino acids.

This chain connects TRBV28 to TRBJ2-5, with a possible D match to TRBD1 (6 bases). The germline V and J ends were trimmed by 6 bases and 5 bases, with 16 bases remaining between them. From germline, CDR1 is MDHEN and CDR2 SYDVKM. The CDR3 covers 14 residues. CDR3 sequence (DNA): TGTGCCAGCAGCCCACAGGGTCGCGGTGAGACCCAGTACTTC. Protein: CASSPQGRGETQYF.

The chain combines TRBV2 with TRBJ1-2; 11 positions agree with TRBD1. CDR3 length equals 14 residues. Germline V gene sequence: CDR1 SNHLY, CDR2 FYNNEI. V lost 8 bases, J lost 4 bases, and 6 bases stayed unmatched. The CDR3 DNA sequence: TGTGCCAGCCGCGGGACAGGGGGAGGCTATGGCTACACCTTC. Translation gives CASRGTGGGYGYTF.

The CDR3 here is CAIRSGTPKENSPLHF. The DNA for the CDR3 is TGTGCCATCAGATCCGGGACACCGAAGGAGAATTCACCCCTCCACTTT. V and J are TRBV10-3 and TRBJ1-6; D is possibly TRBD1 (6 bases). There are 16 residues in the CDR3. In germline, CDR1 is ENHRY, CDR2 SYGVKD. V lost 6 bases to trimming and J lost 7 bases, with 19 bases between them.